This T cell receptor beta chain is drawn from a study of blood T cell repertoires in COVID-19. The germline V gene has CDR1 ENHRY and CDR2 SYGVKD. Unmatched junction bases numbered 7, after V lost 10 bases and J lost 7 bases. The CDR3 is 13 amino acids. Method: immunoSEQ multiplex PCR; TCRdb's copy keeps in-frame clones and lacks some. This sample yields roughly 300,000 clones, of which approximately 91% are seen a single time; about 2.2% belongs to the top ten. V gene TRBV10-3 combines with J gene TRBJ1-6; 7 bases fit TRBD1. The clonotype originates from a woman aged 25 to 45 with COVID-19, enrolled during active disease. Sequencing used peripheral blood. The CDR3 DNA reads TGTGCCAGCCACCCGGGACAGAATTCACCCCTCCACTTT. This codes for CASHPGQNSPLHF.